The 32 T cell receptor beta chains listed next were all sequenced from one sample in a study of cytomegalovirus exposure and HLA in healthy donors. PCR employed 60 Vbeta and 13 Jbeta primers. Using immunoSEQ multiplex PCR, the repertoire was profiled, and TCRdb retains in-frame clones only, with some absent. The repertoire holds some 150,000 clones, with more than 60% as singletons. Sequencing input: PBMCs. The receptors derive from a man aged 35 to 55 in good health and CMV-seronegative.

The gene calls are TRBV6-5 and TRBJ1-2; perhaps TRBD1 as D (6 bases). V was shortened by 2 bases and J by 4 bases, with 8 bases between the two germline ends. The CDR3 sequence is 13 residues long. Germline V gene data show CDR1 as MNHEY and CDR2 as SVGAGI. The CDR3 region is CASSYVDSYGYTF. The CDR3 DNA sequence: TGTGCCAGCAGTTACGTGGACAGCTATGGCTACACCTTC.

This chain joins TRBV2 and TRBJ2-6; TRBD1 agrees at 7 bases. V shed 6 bases and J 0 bases; nucleotides not matched to a gene: 11. The CDR3 has 18 amino acids. Germline V lookup: CDR1 SNHLY, CDR2 FYNNEI. CDR3 sequence: CASRRRDSFISGANVLTF. The CDR3 DNA reads TGTGCCAGCAGACGCCGGGACAGCTTTATCTCTGGGGCCAACGTCCTGACTTTC.

The V and J genes are TRBV10-2 and TRBJ2-7; D may be TRBD2 (6 bases). This CDR3 is 14 amino acids long. V was clipped by 8 bases and J by 4 bases, with 18 bases between them. CDR1 and CDR2 from the germline V gene are WSHSY and SAAADI. CDR3 amino acids: CASVRGRELYEQYF. The CDR3 DNA follows: TGCGCCAGCGTAAGGGGACGGGAGCTGTACGAGCAGTACTTC.

The gene calls are TRBV5-5 and TRBJ1-6; 9 bases fit TRBD1. CDR3 length: 14 residues. The V segment lost 2 bases and the J segment 13 bases; nucleotides outside the gene matches: 7. Per germline, CDR1 SGHKS and CDR2 YYEKEE (reference sequence). The CDR3 nucleotides read TGTGCCAGCAGCTTCTGGGACAGGGAGACGCCCCTCCACTTT. It yields the protein CASSFWDRETPLHF.

The rearrangement uses TRBV11-2 and TRBJ2-1; the match to TRBD2 covers 8 bases. CDR1 is SGHAT, CDR2 FQNNGV, per germline. V shed 6 bases, J shed 4 bases, and the junction held 17 bases outside the gene matches. CDR3 size: 18 residues. Here the CDR3 reads CASSKLPPPAGEYNEQFF. The CDR3 nucleotides read TGTGCCAGCAGTAAGCTTCCCCCCCCAGCGGGGGAATACAATGAGCAGTTCTTC.

This clone was counted between two and nine times. The J gene is TRBJ2-7, the V gene TRBV27; 7 bases map to TRBD1. CDR1 is MNHEY and CDR2 is SMNVEV in the germline V gene (reference sequence). Germline trimming cut 4 bases from V and 0 bases from J; bases unmatched to any gene: 6. The CDR3 is made up of 15 amino acids. The CDR3 reads CASSWSGTASYEQYF. The CDR3 DNA follows: TGTGCCAGCAGTTGGTCCGGGACAGCCTCCTACGAGCAGTACTTC.

The count of this clone is one. The gene calls are TRBV2 and TRBJ2-1; D is unclear. The CDR3 runs 14 residues. Per germline, CDR1 SNHLY and CDR2 FYNNEI. V dropped 4 bases and J dropped 4 bases, with 11 bases sitting between them. The CDR3 region has the DNA TGTGCCAGCAGTGGAGATACGCTATACAATGAGCAGTTCTTC. Translated: CASSGDTLYNEQFF.

This clone qualifies as large (0.1 to 1%). V gene TRBV27 combines with J gene TRBJ1-1, with 7 nucleotides matching TRBD1. CDR3 length equals 17 residues. Trimming cost V 2 bases and J 0 bases; bases outside gene matches: 9. From germline, CDR1 is MNHEY and CDR2 SMNVEV (reference sequence). CDR3 protein: CASSLGRPGGMNTEAFF. The DNA of the CDR3 is TGTGCCAGCAGTTTAGGAAGACCAGGGGGAATGAACACTGAAGCTTTCTTT.

The sample holds one count of this clone. The chain links TRBV4-1 to TRBJ2-7; TRBD1 might be the D (5 bases). The germline gives CDR1 MGHRA, CDR2 YSYEKL. Trimming removed 0 bases from V and 1 base from J, with 16 bases in between. The CDR3 spans 17 residues. CDR3 coding DNA: TGCGCCAGCAGCCAAGAAGGGGTTTGGTCAGGATCCTACGAGCAGTACTTC. As protein: CASSQEGVWSGSYEQYF.

The gene calls are TRBV27 and TRBJ2-1; the match to TRBD1 covers 11 bases. Germline CDR1 reads MNHEY; CDR2 reads SMNVEV (reference sequence). V lost 5 bases and J lost 0; bases outside the gene matches: 6. The CDR3 totals 17 residues. Written as DNA, the CDR3 is TGTGCCAGCAGTCCCGGGACAGGGGGTTCCTCCTACAATGAGCAGTTCTTC. Amino acids: CASSPGTGGSSYNEQFF.

The chain combines TRBV6-1 with TRBJ1-1; no clear D. This CDR3 region has 11 residues. V was shortened by 5 bases and J by 8 bases, with 9 bases between the two germline ends. CDR1 is MNHNS, CDR2 SASEGT, per germline. The CDR3 spells CASSYGQEAFF. The CDR3 nucleotides read TGTGCCAGCAGTTATGGGCAGGAAGCTTTCTTT.

The chain combines TRBV5-1 with TRBJ2-5; TRBD1 matches at 9 bases. CDR3 length equals 15 residues. Trimming removed 5 bases from V and 1 base from J; junction bases left unmatched: 6. The germline gives CDR1 SGHRS, CDR2 YFSETQ. CDR3 nucleotide sequence: TGCGCCAGCAGTCGAGAACAGGGGGCCCAAGAGACCCAGTACTTC. Amino acid sequence: CASSREQGAQETQYF.

The chain combines TRBV7-9 with TRBJ1-1; a weak D match, TRBD1 (5 bases). Germline V gives CDR1 SEHNR, CDR2 FQNEAQ (reference sequence). Trimming shortened V by 2 bases and J by 11 bases, and 12 bases separated the two germline ends. This CDR3 region has 12 residues. CDR3 region: CASSLIQDRAFF. Written as DNA, the CDR3 is TGTGCCAGCAGCTTAATACAGGACCGGGCTTTCTTT.

The rearrangement uses TRBV20-1 and TRBJ2-5, with no clear D. V lost 3 bases to trimming and J lost 13 bases, with 12 bases between them. The germline V gene has CDR1 DFQATT and CDR2 SNEGSKA (reference sequence). The CDR3 runs to 10 residues. The CDR3 protein is CSASPSSGYF. The CDR3 DNA reads as TGCAGTGCTAGTCCAAGCTCCGGGTACTTC.

This clone was counted only a few times. The CDR3 DNA sequence: TGCGCCAGCAGCCCAACCCCAGCGGGGGCGGGGACCTACGAGCAGTACTTC. This translates into CASSPTPAGAGTYEQYF. The chain links TRBV4-3 to TRBJ2-7; TRBD2 matches at 8 bases. Germline trimming cut 4 bases from V and 2 bases from J; bases unmatched to any gene: 13. This CDR3 spans 17 amino acids. CDR1 and CDR2 from the germline V gene are LGHNA and YSLEER.

The chain is built from TRBV29-1 and TRBJ1-3; 7 nucleotides align to TRBD1. Germline-derived CDR1 and CDR2 are SQVTM and ANQGSEA. V dropped 7 bases and J dropped 5; count of bases not matched to a gene: 5. The CDR3 loop spans 12 amino acids. CDR3 region: CSATGERNTIYF. Written as DNA, the CDR3 is TGCAGCGCAACAGGGGAACGAAACACCATATATTTT.

V is TRBV19 and J is TRBJ2-5, with 10 bases that match TRBD2. Per the germline V gene, CDR1 is LNHDA and CDR2 is SQIVND (reference sequence). CDR3 length: 16 residues. V lost 3 bases and J lost 1; bases outside the gene matches: 5. The CDR3 sequence: CASSIVWTSGQETQYF. The CDR3 coding sequence is TGTGCCAGTAGTATCGTCTGGACTAGCGGCCAAGAGACCCAGTACTTC.

To note about this clone: Germline and junction disagree at one end, which may indicate a read error. This chain links TRBV7-9 with TRBJ1-1; no definite D call. Germline V gene sequence: CDR1 SEHNR, CDR2 FQNEAQ (reference sequence). The CDR3 covers 13 residues. CDR3 DNA: TGTTCCAGCAGCTTAGGAGGGAACACTGAAGCTTTCTTT. Translating it yields CSSSLGGNTEAFF. The full variable domain, in which reference TRBV7-9 and TRBJ1-1 provide the parts outside the CDR3, is DTGVSQNPRHKITKRGQNVTFRCDPISEHNRLYWYRQTLGQGPEFLTYFQNEAQLEKSRLLSDRFSAERPKGSFSTLEIQRTEQGDSAMYLCSSSLGGNTEAFFGQGTRLTVV.

The J gene is TRBJ1-4, the V gene TRBV18, with D perhaps TRBD1 (6 bases). Germline V gene lookup returns CDR1 KGHSH and CDR2 LQKENI. V was clipped by 3 bases and J by 7 bases, with 12 bases between them. There are 14 residues in the CDR3. CDR3 in amino acids: CASSPSGVSEKLFF. CDR3 nucleotides: TGTGCCAGCTCACCGTCAGGGGTCAGTGAAAAACTGTTTTTT.

The rearrangement uses TRBV28 and TRBJ2-7, with 9 bases matching TRBD1. V trimming: 2 bases; J trimming: 5 bases; junction bases outside the gene matches: 4. Germline lookup yields CDR1 MDHEN and CDR2 SYDVKM. This CDR3 spans 14 amino acids. The CDR3 spells CASSLETGGNEQYF. The CDR3 DNA follows: TGTGCCAGCAGTTTAGAGACAGGGGGAAACGAGCAGTACTTC.

This clone occurred once. The CDR3 bases are TGTGCCAGCGTGGTGAGGCGGGACGGGTCAGATACGCAGTATTTT. Translation gives CASVVRRDGSDTQYF. The chain employs TRBV6-5 and TRBJ2-3, with D perhaps TRBD2 (6 bases). The V and J ends lost 8 bases and 4 bases respectively, with 19 bases between them. The CDR3 has 15 residues. Germline CDR1 is MNHEY and CDR2 is SVGAGI.

The chain links TRBV6-5 to TRBJ1-5, with a weak D call TRBD1 (6 bases). The length of the CDR3 is 14 residues. Per the germline V gene, CDR1 is MNHEY and CDR2 is SVGAGI. V was shortened by 6 bases and J by 5 bases, with 14 bases between the two germline ends. The CDR3: CASSYRQVHQPQHF. The CDR3 nucleotides read TGTGCCAGCAGCTATAGACAGGTCCATCAGCCCCAGCATTTT.

The J gene is TRBJ2-1, the V gene TRBV5-1, with a tentative D call TRBD2 (5 bases). Germline loops: CDR1 SGHRS, CDR2 YFSETQ. The V gene lost 4 bases and the J gene lost 4 bases, with 21 bases spanning the gap. This CDR3 contains 17 residues. The CDR3 loop is CASSPIIRASRYNEQFF. The CDR3 nucleotides read TGCGCCAGCAGCCCGATCATCCGGGCTAGCAGATACAATGAGCAGTTCTTC. Together with reference TRBV5-1 and TRBJ2-1, the CDR3 gives the full variable domain: KAGVTQTPRYLIKTRGQQVTLSCSPISGHRSVSWYQQTPGQGLQFLFEYFSETQRNKGNFPGRFSGRQFSNSRSEMNVSTLELGDSALYLCASSPIIRASRYNEQFFGPGTRLTVL.

The chain has TRBV9 and TRBJ2-1; 7 bases map to TRBD2. This CDR3 is 14 amino acids long. Germline lookup yields CDR1 SGDLS and CDR2 YYNGEE. The junction had 11 bases not matched to a gene; V was cut back by 7 bases and J by 7 bases. The CDR3 region is CASGRGPTVNEQFF. DNA for the CDR3: TGTGCCAGCGGGAGGGGACCTACGGTGAATGAGCAGTTCTTC.

The count of this clone is one. The genes are TRBV4-2 and TRBJ1-2, with unresolved D. CDR3 size: 15 residues. The germline gives CDR1 LGHNA, CDR2 YNFKEQ. Trimming stripped 4 bases from V and 4 bases from J, with 16 bases between. The CDR3 coding sequence is TGTGCCAGCAGCCCCCCCAGCGAAATCTTCTATGGCTACACCTTC. Translating it yields CASSPPSEIFYGYTF.

The CDR3 spells CASSQGAGLPGRGYTF. In DNA, the CDR3 is TGTGCCAGCAGCCAAGGAGCGGGTCTGCCAGGGAGAGGCTACACCTTC. The chain recombines TRBV14 with TRBJ1-2; D might be TRBD1 (5 bases). V was cut by 1 base and J by 8 bases, with 20 bases left in between. Germline V gene lookup returns CDR1 SGHDN and CDR2 FVKESK. CDR3 length equals 16 residues.

V and J are TRBV7-6 and TRBJ1-3; D remains unclear. The CDR3 extends over 16 amino acids. V gave up 4 bases and J gave up 1 base, with 14 bases separating them. The germline gives CDR1 SGHVS, CDR2 FNYEAQ. The CDR3 nucleotides read TGTGCCAGCAGCTCGGGAGTGGGTATTTCTGGAAACACCATATATTTT. Translating gives CASSSGVGISGNTIYF.

The CDR3 spells CASSPKGAGTNTGELFF. CDR3 sequence (DNA): TGTGCCAGCAGCCCTAAAGGAGCGGGGACTAACACCGGGGAGCTGTTTTTT. The rearrangement joins TRBV5-4 to TRBJ2-2, with 7 bases fitting TRBD2. CDR3 length: 17 amino acids. Per the germline V gene, CDR1 is SGHNT and CDR2 is YYREEE (reference sequence). V trimming: 4 bases; J trimming: 2 bases; junction bases outside the gene matches: 11.

The V gene is TRBV6-1, the J gene TRBJ2-3; 11 nucleotides agree with TRBD2. Germline V gene sequence: CDR1 MNHNS, CDR2 SASEGT. J lost 5 bases, V lost 4 bases, and 11 bases had no gene match. CDR3 length: 17 residues. The CDR3 loop reads CASSGVAGGRSVDTQYF. For the CDR3, the DNA is TGTGCCAGCAGTGGGGTAGCGGGGGGGCGATCTGTAGATACGCAGTATTTT.

This chain links TRBV5-4 with TRBJ2-5; 7 bases align to TRBD2. This CDR3 comprises 17 residues. In germline, CDR1 is SGHNT, CDR2 YYREEE (reference sequence). After removal of 2 bases from V and 2 bases from J, the junction contained 12 bases not matched to a gene. CDR3 in amino acids: CASSFSGGGPKQETQYF. DNA for the CDR3: TGTGCCAGCAGCTTCTCAGGCGGGGGACCGAAACAAGAGACCCAGTACTTC.

The chain links TRBV29-1 to TRBJ1-2, with D hard to call. Trimming shortened V by 6 bases and J by 6 bases, and 14 bases separated the two germline ends. The CDR3 runs 12 residues. Germline values: CDR1 SQVTM, CDR2 ANQGSEA. CDR3 protein: CSVSGGEDGYTF. CDR3 DNA sequence: TGCAGCGTCTCCGGCGGAGAGGATGGCTACACCTTC.

V gene TRBV7-3 combines with J gene TRBJ1-1; D is perhaps TRBD1 (6 bases). This CDR3 is built from 15 residues. Germline V gene sequence: CDR1 SGHTA, CDR2 FQGTGA. V gave up 4 bases and J gave up 3 bases, with 15 bases separating them. The CDR3 sequence: CASSSDSGVDTEAFF. The DNA of the CDR3 is TGTGCCAGCAGCTCGGACAGTGGGGTGGACACTGAAGCTTTCTTT.